This T cell receptor (beta chain) was captured in a study of PD-1 blockade in classical Hodgkin lymphoma. Using immunoSEQ multiplex PCR, the repertoire was profiled, and TCRdb retains in-frame clones only, with some absent. The sample lists over 50,000 clones, around two thirds seen once, with less than 15% in the top ten. In this sample, this clone turned up once. No antigen is known for it. Points from the study as a whole: Why the repertoires differ is still unclear, perhaps disease activity or prior therapy. Significantly greater TCR diversity emerged by C4D1 in CD4+ cells but not CD8+ cells.

Trimming stripped 3 bases from V and 2 bases from J, with 10 bases between. This CDR3 region has 14 residues. The germline V gene has CDR1 LNHDA and CDR2 SQIVND (reference sequence). Relapse after autologous stem cell transplantation occurred in every patient, and brentuximab vedotin exposure varied. This TCR came from a human donor with classical Hodgkin lymphoma. The sample was peripheral blood mononuclear cells (PBMCs), taken before the second cycle of nivolumab. The V gene is TRBV19, the J gene TRBJ1-2; maybe TRBD1 (5 bases). This CDR3 reads CASSIPGGNYGYTF. As DNA, the CDR3 is TGTGCCAGTAGTATCCCGGGGGGGAACTATGGCTACACCTTC.